This T cell receptor beta chain was captured by sequencing in a study of STAT5B mutations in CD4+ large granular lymphocyte leukemia. Method: immunoSEQ multiplex PCR; TCRdb's copy keeps in-frame clones and lacks some. The data contain 30,000 to 35,000 clones, 76% of them seen just once; the ten biggest clones take up about 6.6%. The CDR3 length is 11 residues. Germline V CDR1 and CDR2: KGHSH, LQKENI. The V and J ends lost 3 bases and 6 bases respectively, with 4 bases between them. Sequencing used CD4+ T cells from blood buffy coats. The sequence was obtained from a human donor in good health. V is TRBV18 and J is TRBJ2-3; unclear D gene. This CDR3 is CASSPADTQYF. Written as DNA, the CDR3 is TGTGCCAGCTCACCGGCGGATACGCAGTATTTT.